Listed here are 24 T cell receptor beta chains from one sample, sequenced in a study of T-cell memory formation after mild COVID-19. TCRdb independently ran MiXCR on the 5' RACE reads; one entry per CDR3 protein. The sample contains a few hundred thousand distinct CDR3 sequences, around 8% of which appear only once. Sequenced sample: PBMCs or a T cell subset sorted from them (not recorded which). These receptor sequences come from a man between 18 and 29 years old who had mild COVID-19 (a few samples of this study predate the infection). Cell type and time point are not known.

The sample holds many counts of this clonotype. A read error may produce the germline difference seen at one junction end. This chain connects TRBV4-3 to TRBJ2-2; TRBD1 aligns across 7 bases. This CDR3 contains 14 residues. The germline gives CDR1 LGHNA, CDR2 YSLEER. The CDR3: CASSLTGNIGELFF. The CDR3 region has the DNA TGCGCCAGCAGCCTGACAGGGAACATCGGGGAGCTGTTTTTT.

This clonotype was observed a few times. The chain uses TRBV4-3 and TRBJ1-6; D is uncertain. Germline loops: CDR1 LGHNA, CDR2 YSLEER. V was shortened by 4 bases and J by 6 bases, with 7 bases between the two germline ends. This CDR3 has 13 amino acids. As DNA, the CDR3 is TGCGCCAGCAGCCCCAGGTTTAATTCACCCCTCCACTTT. Translation: CASSPRFNSPLHF.

This clonotype was counted many times. The V gene is TRBV5-5, the J gene TRBJ1-1, with 11 bases that match TRBD1. Trimming removed 5 bases from V and 4 bases from J; junction bases left unmatched: 7. The CDR3 sequence is 15 residues long. In germline, CDR1 is SGHKS, CDR2 YYEKEE (reference sequence). CDR3 residues: CASRSDRGRFTEAFF. CDR3 coding DNA: TGTGCCAGCAGATCGGACAGGGGGCGCTTCACTGAAGCTTTCTTT.

The genes are TRBV11-2 and TRBJ1-4; weak D call: TRBD1 (5 bases). The CDR3 extends over 14 amino acids. V shed 4 bases and J shed 5 bases, with 11 bases lying between them. Germline V gene data show CDR1 as SGHAT and CDR2 as FQNNGV. CDR3 bases: TGTGCCAGCAGCTCATTCAGGGAGAATGAAAAACTGTTTTTT. As protein: CASSSFRENEKLFF.

The chain employs TRBV28 and TRBJ1-2; D not certain. The CDR3 spans 12 residues. V shed 7 bases and J shed 4 bases, with 10 bases lying between them. Looked up from germline, CDR1 is MDHEN and CDR2 is SYDVKM. CDR3 region: CASKWSGYGYTF. CDR3 coding DNA: TGTGCCAGCAAGTGGTCGGGCTATGGCTACACCTTC.

This clonotype turned up a few times. The V and J genes are TRBV21-1 and TRBJ1-1. TRBV21-1 is a documented pseudogene. The CDR3 consists of 13 residues. The CDR3 sequence: CASGWTEYTEAFF. CDR3 DNA: TGTGCCAGCGGGTGGACGGAGTACACTGAAGCTTTCTTT.

This clonotype was seen more than once but under ten times. The CDR3 loop is CASSLGTRATDTQYF. DNA of the CDR3: TGTGCCAGCAGTTTGGGGACTAGGGCCACAGATACGCAGTATTTT. The gene calls are TRBV12-3 or TRBV12-4 and TRBJ2-3; 8 bases fit TRBD2. Trimming cost V 3 bases and J 2 bases; bases outside gene matches: 4. The length of the CDR3 is 15 residues.

V and J are TRBV12-3 or TRBV12-4 and TRBJ1-1, with D possibly matching TRBD1 (6 bases). The CDR3 length is 13 residues. The germline V and J ends were trimmed by 5 bases and 7 bases, with 14 bases remaining between them. CDR3 DNA sequence: TGTGCCAGCAGTCGCTTTGAGGACAGTGAAGCTTTCTTT. Its protein product is CASSRFEDSEAFF.

The V and J genes are TRBV7-2 and TRBJ1-4, with 10 bases fitting TRBD1. Germline V lookup: CDR1 SGHTA, CDR2 FQGNSA. CDR3 length equals 16 residues. Unmatched junction bases numbered 10, after V lost 5 bases and J lost 7 bases. The CDR3 here is CASSPPGRTGGEKLFF. CDR3 DNA: TGTGCCAGCAGCCCACCCGGGCGGACAGGGGGTGAAAAACTGTTTTTT.

This clonotype was seen at least ten times. CDR3 in amino acids: CSAYPRGPEDTQYF. The CDR3 region has the DNA TGCAGTGCATACCCCCGGGGCCCCGAGGATACGCAGTATTTT. This chain joins TRBV20-1 and TRBJ2-3; D tentatively fits TRBD1 or TRBD2 (5 bases each). There are 14 residues in the CDR3. CDR1 is DFQATT and CDR2 is SNEGSKA in the germline V gene (reference sequence). V dropped 6 bases and J dropped 6 bases, with 19 bases sitting between them.

V gene TRBV7-2 combines with J gene TRBJ2-3; 8 positions match TRBD2. Germline V CDR1 and CDR2: SGHTA, FQGNSA. The junction had 12 bases not matched to a gene; V was cut back by 1 base and J by 0 bases. This CDR3 comprises 19 residues. The CDR3 reads CASSLGGGLNTPSTDTQYF. Here the CDR3 DNA reads TGTGCCAGCAGCTTAGGCGGGGGGCTTAACACTCCTAGCACAGATACGCAGTATTTT.

This clonotype was seen a handful of times. The chain recombines TRBV24-1 with TRBJ1-2; D may be TRBD1 (5 bases). The CDR3 has 14 residues. CDR1 is KGHDR, CDR2 SFDVKD, per germline. Trimming took 3 bases from V and 8 from J, leaving 15 bases between them. CDR3 nucleotides: TGTGCCACCAGTGATGGAGGGGTGAATGGGGGCTACACCTTC. Residues: CATSDGGVNGGYTF.

This clonotype was found a few times. The chain is built from TRBV2 and TRBJ1-2; D perhaps matches TRBD1 (6 bases). This CDR3 region has 14 residues. V lost 5 bases, J lost 5 bases, and 15 bases lay in between. Germline CDR1 SNHLY, CDR2 FYNNEI. The CDR3 DNA is TGTGCCAGCAGTAAGACAGGTGGGAGGTATGGCTACACCTTC. This encodes CASSKTGGRYGYTF.

The chain links TRBV2 to TRBJ2-5; unclear D gene. This CDR3 spans 13 amino acids. Trimming pared 2 bases from V and 3 bases from J, leaving 7 bases between. CDR1 and CDR2 (germline): SNHLY, FYNNEI. CDR3 loop: CASSEYRKETQYF. CDR3 in DNA: TGTGCCAGCAGTGAATATCGGAAAGAGACCCAGTACTTC.

This clonotype is a singleton in its sample. The chain links TRBV12-5 to TRBJ2-5, with D possibly TRBD1 on 6 matching bases. The germline gives CDR1 LGHNT, CDR2 FRNRAP. With 6 bases removed from V and 5 bases from J, the gap between germline ends came to 25 bases. This CDR3 has 17 amino acids. The CDR3 region is CASGPTRTADTAETQYF. Here the CDR3 DNA reads TGTGCTAGTGGACCAACTAGGACAGCGGACACCGCGGAGACCCAGTACTTC.

The sample holds a few counts of this clonotype. This sequence joins TRBV6-2 or TRBV6-3 and TRBJ2-1; 7 bases map to TRBD1. This CDR3 contains 13 residues. The germline V gene has CDR1 MNHEY and CDR2 SVGEGT. V lost 6 bases, J lost 8 bases, and 7 bases stayed unmatched. Written as DNA, the CDR3 is TGTGCCAGCAGACGACAGGGCCGCGATGAGCAGTTCTTC. Amino acids: CASRRQGRDEQFF.

CDR3 region: CASSRLGTSQETQYF. CDR3 DNA: TGTGCCAGCAGTCGTCTCGGTACCTCGCAAGAGACCCAGTACTTC. The genes are TRBV6-2 or TRBV6-3 and TRBJ2-5; D gene unclear. Per the germline V gene, CDR1 is MNHEY and CDR2 is SVGEGT. V was cut by 5 bases and J by 2 bases, with 15 bases left in between. The CDR3 contains 15 residues.

This chain links TRBV7-9 with TRBJ1-6; TRBD1 aligns across 7 bases. V dropped 1 base and J dropped 10; count of bases not matched to a gene: 13. The CDR3 has 17 residues. Per germline, CDR1 SEHNR and CDR2 FQNEAQ (reference sequence). The CDR3 spells CASSLGARGQIKSPLHF. The CDR3 DNA sequence: TGTGCCAGCAGCTTAGGAGCCCGGGGACAGATAAAATCACCCCTCCACTTT.

This clonotype has at least ten counts. The genes are TRBV5-5 and TRBJ1-4, with D perhaps TRBD1 (6 bases). CDR3 length: 14 amino acids. Trimming removed 4 bases from V and 6 bases from J, with 13 bases in between. Germline lookup yields CDR1 SGHKS and CDR2 YYEKEE (reference sequence). The CDR3 nucleotides are TGTGCCAGCAGCCCGGACAGTTGGGATGAAAAACTGTTTTTT. As protein: CASSPDSWDEKLFF.

This chain links TRBV19 with TRBJ2-3; 10 bases match TRBD1. The germline CDR1 and CDR2 sequences are LNHDA and SQIVND (reference sequence). This CDR3 spans 15 amino acids. The trim removed 5 bases at V and 5 bases at J, leaving 7 bases unmatched. The CDR3 region is CASSPWDRGEDTQYF. In nucleotides, the CDR3 is TGTGCCAGTAGTCCCTGGGACAGGGGAGAAGATACGCAGTATTTT.

The V call is TRBV20-1, the J call TRBJ2-1, with D unresolved. The CDR3 covers 14 residues. Germline V CDR1 and CDR2: DFQATT, SNEGSKA (reference sequence). V lost 3 bases and J lost 2, with 11 bases in between. For the CDR3, the DNA is TGCAGTGCTAGTAGTTCAGGACCCTACAATGAGCAGTTCTTC. Translated: CSASSSGPYNEQFF.

The V call is TRBV12-5, the J call TRBJ2-3, with 8 bases identical to TRBD1. Germline CDR1 LGHNT, CDR2 FRNRAP. The junction had 4 bases not matched to a gene; V was cut back by 3 bases and J by 5 bases. CDR3 length: 14 residues. In DNA form, the CDR3 reads TGTGCTAGTGGTTTTGGACAGGGTAGAGATACGCAGTATTTT. This encodes CASGFGQGRDTQYF.

The CDR3 is CASTFSGPFSEQFF. The DNA of the CDR3 is TGCGCCAGCACTTTTAGCGGACCTTTCTCCGAGCAGTTCTTC. V usage is TRBV10-1 and J usage is TRBJ2-1, with D perhaps TRBD2 (6 bases). This CDR3 comprises 14 residues. V was clipped by 7 bases and J by 10 bases, with 20 bases between them. Germline V gene sequence: CDR1 WNHNN, CDR2 SYGVQD (reference sequence).

This clonotype came up many times. Mismatch with germline at one junction end may stem from a read error. J is TRBJ1-1 and V is TRBV5-1; a possible D gene is TRBD1 (6 bases). The CDR3 is 14 residues long. CDR1 is SGHRS, CDR2 YFSETQ, per germline. The CDR3 is CASSLVRGGTEAFF. DNA for the CDR3: TGTGCCAGCAGCTTAGTGAGAGGGGGCACTGAAGCTTTCTTT.